Only one count was recorded for the clone carrying this T cell receptor beta chain. The CDR3 runs 15 residues. In germline, CDR1 is MGHDK, CDR2 SYGVNS. V shed 3 bases, J shed 6 bases, and the junction held 9 bases outside the gene matches. The data are from a study of blood T cell repertoires in COVID-19. Study information: Acute and convalescent COVID-19 samples came from the United States, Italy and Spain. T cells, B-cell-depleted T cells, or PBMCs supplied cDNA or gDNA.

Study processing details: Amplification from reference gene primers served as the basis for estimated nucleated cell counts. Sequencing was performed with immunoSEQ multiplex PCR; in TCRdb, only in-frame clones are kept and a portion is missing. That table gives V, J and clone size, and the DNA gave D and trimming. The data show 100,000 to 150,000 clones, approximately 74% seen once. Material for sequencing was peripheral blood. V is TRBV25-1 and J is TRBJ2-3, with 7 bases fitting TRBD1. This sequence was found in a man in his sixties with acute or convalescent COVID-19. CDR3 loop: CASSDLGQQGDTQYF. Here the CDR3 DNA reads TGTGCCAGCAGTGACTTAGGGCAACAGGGGGATACGCAGTATTTT.